Listed here are 11 T cell receptor beta chains from one sample, sequenced in a study of T cell changes during pregnancy in multiple sclerosis. Profiling relied on immunoSEQ multiplex PCR, and the TCRdb table lists in-frame clones only, not all of them. The data contain 11,000 or so clones, around 94% of them singletons. This material consisted of CD4+ T cells from peripheral blood mononuclear cells, taken before pregnancy. All receptors come from a female donor with multiple sclerosis, enrolled in a pregnancy study.

This chain joins TRBV2 and TRBJ1-2, with D maybe TRBD1 (5 bases). The CDR3 length is 14 residues. Trimming removed 6 bases at V and 4 bases at J, with 15 bases between. Germline loops: CDR1 SNHLY, CDR2 FYNNEI. CDR3 in amino acids: CASSERQGGYGYTF. Here the CDR3 DNA reads TGTGCCAGCAGCGAGAGGCAGGGAGGCTATGGCTACACCTTC.

The rearrangement uses TRBV5-4 and TRBJ2-3, with D maybe TRBD2 (7 bases). The germline V gene has CDR1 SGHNT and CDR2 YYREEE (reference sequence). The germline V and J ends were trimmed by 4 bases and 2 bases, with 14 bases remaining between them. The CDR3 has 15 residues. The CDR3 loop reads CASSGGAGATDTQYF. CDR3 in DNA: TGTGCCAGCAGCGGGGGGGCGGGGGCCACAGATACGCAGTATTTT.

The rearrangement links TRBV6-5 to TRBJ2-7; weak D call: TRBD1 (6 bases). Trimming took 2 bases from V and 2 from J, leaving 16 bases between them. Germline V gene lookup returns CDR1 MNHEY and CDR2 SVGAGI. This CDR3 is 16 amino acids long. The chain's CDR3 is CASSYTNRARPYEQYF. The CDR3 DNA is TGTGCCAGCAGTTACACCAACAGGGCACGACCCTACGAGCAGTACTTC.

The V call is TRBV5-4, the J call TRBJ2-3, with 8 nucleotides matching TRBD2. CDR3 size: 16 residues. V was clipped by 4 bases and J by 9 bases; unmatched bases: 16. CDR1 and CDR2 from the germline V gene are SGHNT and YYREEE (reference sequence). This CDR3 reads CASSPYLAGRVVTQYF. Written as DNA, the CDR3 is TGTGCCAGCAGCCCCTATCTAGCGGGCCGTGTAGTGACGCAGTATTTT. The full variable domain, its missing parts supplied by reference TRBV5-4 and TRBJ2-3, is ETGVTQSPTHLIKTRGQQVTLRCSSQSGHNTVSWYQQALGQGPQFIFQYYREEENGRGNFPPRFSGLQFPNYSSELNVNALELDDSALYLCASSPYLAGRVVTQYFGPGTRLTVL.

The chain carries TRBV2 and TRBJ2-4, with D possibly being TRBD2 (7 bases). Trimming took off 4 bases at V and 6 bases at J, with 13 bases between the two ends. This CDR3 region has 14 residues. Germline CDR1 SNHLY, CDR2 FYNNEI. The CDR3 loop is CASSVGGAGNIQYF. CDR3 bases: TGTGCCAGCAGTGTGGGGGGGGCTGGAAACATTCAGTACTTC.

The V and J genes are TRBV4-2 and TRBJ1-2, with D unresolved. Germline CDR1 reads LGHNA; CDR2 reads YNFKEQ. The ends were cut back, 1 base at V and 3 bases at J, with 9 bases in the middle. The CDR3 is 14 residues long. The CDR3 sequence is CASSQGSGDYGYTF. CDR3 nucleotide sequence: TGTGCCAGCAGCCAAGGGTCCGGGGACTATGGCTACACCTTC.

This chain joins TRBV5-4 and TRBJ2-7, with 7 bases that match TRBD2. The V gene end was trimmed by 4 bases and the J gene end by 7 bases; junction bases not matched to a gene: 17. The CDR3 has 16 residues. CDR1 and CDR2 (germline): SGHNT, YYREEE (reference sequence). As DNA, the CDR3 is TGTGCCAGCAGCCCCAAGGTCCCGGGGGGAGAGGGAGAGCAGTACTTC. Amino acids: CASSPKVPGGEGEQYF.

The J gene is TRBJ2-6, the V gene TRBV27; possibly TRBD1 for D (6 bases). CDR1 MNHEY and CDR2 SMNVEV come from the germline V gene (reference sequence). The CDR3 has 19 residues. V was trimmed by 4 bases and J by 4 bases, leaving 23 bases between them. DNA for the CDR3: TGTGCCAGCAGTTATCGGACAGTCAGAAAGCAGGGGGGGGCCAACGTCCTGACTTTC. This encodes CASSYRTVRKQGGANVLTF.

The chain has TRBV29-1 and TRBJ2-1, with D possibly matching TRBD2 (6 bases). Germline values: CDR1 SQVTM, CDR2 ANQGSEA. Trimming shortened V by 1 base and J by 2 bases, and 18 bases separated the two germline ends. This CDR3 has 17 residues. The CDR3 DNA sequence: TGCAGCGTTGAAGGGGGCGGGGCCCCTTTACCCTACAATGAGCAGTTCTTC. Its protein product is CSVEGGGAPLPYNEQFF.

The CDR3 sequence is CASSLALGGQWSGNTIYF. CDR3 nucleotide sequence: TGTGCCAGCAGCCTCGCGTTGGGGGGGCAATGGTCTGGAAACACCATATATTTT. This sequence joins TRBV11-2 and TRBJ1-3; TRBD1 might be the D (6 bases). The CDR3 has 18 amino acids. Germline V lookup: CDR1 SGHAT, CDR2 FQNNGV. Trimming cost V 5 bases and J 1 base, with 21 bases left between them.

This sequence joins TRBV27 and TRBJ2-1, with 7 bases aligning to TRBD2. The CDR3 contains 17 residues. V lost 5 bases, J lost 4 bases, and 14 bases stayed unmatched. Germline V lookup: CDR1 MNHEY, CDR2 SMNVEV (reference sequence). The CDR3 sequence: CASSQNPLPGGYNEQFF. The CDR3 DNA is TGTGCCAGCAGTCAAAACCCACTACCGGGGGGATACAATGAGCAGTTCTTC.